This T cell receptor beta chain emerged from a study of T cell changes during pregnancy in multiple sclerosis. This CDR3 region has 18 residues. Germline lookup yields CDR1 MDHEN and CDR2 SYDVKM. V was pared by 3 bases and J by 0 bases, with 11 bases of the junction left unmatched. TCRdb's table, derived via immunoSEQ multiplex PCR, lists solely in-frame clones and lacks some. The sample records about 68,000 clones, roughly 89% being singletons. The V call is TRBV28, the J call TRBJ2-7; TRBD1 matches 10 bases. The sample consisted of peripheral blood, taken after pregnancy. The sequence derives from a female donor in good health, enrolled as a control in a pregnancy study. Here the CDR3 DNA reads TGTGCCAGCAGTTTTCGGGGGACAGGGGTAATGGCCTCCTACGAGCAGTACTTC. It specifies CASSFRGTGVMASYEQYF.